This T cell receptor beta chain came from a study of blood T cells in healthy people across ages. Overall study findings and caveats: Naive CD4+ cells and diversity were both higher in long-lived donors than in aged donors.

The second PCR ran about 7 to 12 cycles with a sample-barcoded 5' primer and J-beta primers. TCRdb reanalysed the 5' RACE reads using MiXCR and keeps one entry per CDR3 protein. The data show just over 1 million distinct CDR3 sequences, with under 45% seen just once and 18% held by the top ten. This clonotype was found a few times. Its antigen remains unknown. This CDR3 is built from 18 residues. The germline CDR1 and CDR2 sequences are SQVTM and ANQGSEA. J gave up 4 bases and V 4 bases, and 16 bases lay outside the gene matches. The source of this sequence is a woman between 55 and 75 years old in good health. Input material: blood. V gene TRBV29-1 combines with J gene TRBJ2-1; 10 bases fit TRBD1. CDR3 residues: CSVVFGDRGRAGYNEQFF. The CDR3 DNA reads TGCAGCGTTGTGTTTGGGGACAGGGGACGAGCGGGATACAATGAGCAGTTCTTC.